Following are 25 T cell receptor beta chains from one sample sequenced in a study of molecular identifiers for immune sequencing clone quantification. MiXCR, run by TCRdb on the PCR reads, gives a single entry per CDR3 protein. The sample shows about 630,000 distinct CDR3 sequences, about 25% of them seen only once. The sample consisted of naive CD8+ T cells from blood, with Jurkat cell RNA spiked in. Sample subset: FACS-sorted CD8+CD4-CCR7+CD45RA+ naive T cells. The source is a human donor in good health. Some libraries in this study had Jurkat cell RNA spiked in.

This clonotype has only a few counts. This sequence joins TRBV4-1 and TRBJ2-7; 9 nucleotides align to TRBD2. V gave up 3 bases and J gave up 2 bases; unmatched junction bases: 5. The CDR3 length is 15 residues. Looked up from germline, CDR1 is MGHRA and CDR2 is YSYEKL. The CDR3: CASSHRSGGTYEQYF. CDR3 coding DNA: TGCGCCAGCAGCCACCGAAGCGGGGGGACCTACGAGCAGTACTTC.

The table lists this clonotype with many counts. J is TRBJ2-6 and V is TRBV29-1; no firm D call. In germline, CDR1 is SQVTM, CDR2 ANQGSEA. The CDR3 covers 13 residues. V dropped 3 bases and J dropped 0 bases, with 3 bases sitting between them. The CDR3 coding sequence is TGCAGCGTTGATATCTCTGGGGCCAACGTCCTGACTTTC. It yields the protein CSVDISGANVLTF.

The sample holds many counts of this clonotype. This chain links TRBV30 with TRBJ1-5, with 7 bases aligning to TRBD1. The germline gives CDR1 GTSNPN, CDR2 SVGIG (reference sequence). The CDR3 runs to 15 residues. V trimming: 2 bases; J trimming: 5 bases; junction bases outside the gene matches: 9. CDR3 coding DNA: TGTGCCTGGAGTTGGGGCCAGGGGGGTGATCAGCCCCAGCATTTT. This translates into CAWSWGQGGDQPQHF.

This sequence joins TRBV7-2 and TRBJ2-7; 7 bases are a match to TRBD1. This CDR3 is 16 amino acids long. J lost 2 bases, V lost 4 bases, and 11 bases had no gene match. From germline, CDR1 is SGHTA and CDR2 FQGNSA. The CDR3 DNA reads as TGTGCCAGCAGCTCTGCCCCACAGGGGTTCCCCTACGAGCAGTACTTC. It specifies CASSSAPQGFPYEQYF.

This clonotype turned up a few times. The J gene is TRBJ2-2, the V gene TRBV19, with D perhaps being TRBD1 or TRBD2 (6 bases each). V was trimmed by 1 base and J by 7 bases, leaving 13 bases between them. CDR1 and CDR2 (germline): LNHDA, SQIVND (reference sequence). The CDR3 length is 15 residues. CDR3 bases: TGTGCCAGTAGTATAGTTCGGGGGCCGGACGGGGAGCTGTTTTTT. Its translation is CASSIVRGPDGELFF.

This clonotype was detected ten times or more. This chain uses TRBV15 with TRBJ2-7; the D gene is possibly TRBD1 (6 bases). Trimming stripped 3 bases from V and 5 bases from J, with 14 bases between. The germline gives CDR1 LNHNV, CDR2 YYDKDF (reference sequence). The CDR3 is 14 residues long. Written as DNA, the CDR3 is TGTGCCACCAGCAGCCCCAGGGGCTTCGACGAGCAGTACTTC. It yields the protein CATSSPRGFDEQYF.

This clonotype was observed many times. This chain uses TRBV20-1 with TRBJ2-7; the match to TRBD1 covers 7 bases. The length of the CDR3 is 14 residues. Germline CDR1 reads DFQATT; CDR2 reads SNEGSKA (reference sequence). Trimming took 6 bases from V and 2 from J; bases not matched to a gene: 10. CDR3 in amino acids: CSARRRDSTYEQYF. CDR3 in DNA: TGCAGTGCCCGGCGCCGGGACAGCACCTACGAGCAGTACTTC.

With regard to this clonotype: A read error is possible here, since a much larger clone lies one base away. This chain links TRBV30 with TRBJ2-4; 9 bases agree with TRBD1. Germline lookup yields CDR1 GTSNPN and CDR2 SVGIG (reference sequence). CDR3 length: 15 residues. CDR3: CAWSVRTGAKDIQYF. The DNA of the CDR3 is TGTGCCTGGAGTGTAAGGACAGGGGCCAAAGACATTCAGTACTTC.

This clonotype was observed a few times. J is TRBJ1-3 and V is TRBV4-3; TRBD1 matches at 8 bases. The CDR3 consists of 15 residues. Per the germline V gene, CDR1 is LGHNA and CDR2 is YSLEER. J gave up 0 bases and V 3 bases, and 1 base lay outside the gene matches. CDR3 protein: CASSQGQASGNTIYF. Here the CDR3 DNA reads TGCGCCAGCAGCCAGGGACAGGCCTCTGGAAACACCATATATTTT.

CDR3 coding DNA: TGTGCCAGCACCCGATCTTCGTGGAAAGACGAGCAGTACTTC. It codes for CASTRSSWKDEQYF. The genes are TRBV7-8 and TRBJ2-7; D unclear. The CDR3 contains 14 residues. With 7 bases removed from V and 5 bases from J, the gap between germline ends came to 18 bases. Germline V gives CDR1 SGHVS, CDR2 FQNEAQ.

The chain joins TRBV5-4 to TRBJ1-3, with 7 bases lining up with TRBD1. V dropped 5 bases and J dropped 2; count of bases not matched to a gene: 10. Germline CDR1 and CDR2: SGHNT and YYREEE (reference sequence). This CDR3 is built from 16 residues. CDR3 in amino acids: CASSTNRGTAGNTIYF. As DNA, the CDR3 is TGTGCCAGCAGTACCAACAGGGGCACGGCTGGAAACACCATATATTTT. The entire variable domain, with the rest obtained from reference TRBV5-4 and TRBJ1-3, is as follows: ETGVTQSPTHLIKTRGQQVTLRCSSQSGHNTVSWYQQALGQGPQFIFQYYREEENGRGNFPPRFSGLQFPNYSSELNVNALELDDSALYLCASSTNRGTAGNTIYFGEGSWLTVV.

This clonotype was observed a handful of times. V is TRBV2 and J is TRBJ2-5; 7 nucleotides agree with TRBD1. The V segment lost 6 bases and the J segment 0 bases; nucleotides outside the gene matches: 13. The CDR3 has 17 residues. Germline V gives CDR1 SNHLY, CDR2 FYNNEI. CDR3 sequence: CASSLQGNQAHQETQYF. The CDR3, as DNA: TGTGCCAGCAGCTTACAGGGGAACCAAGCCCACCAAGAGACCCAGTACTTC.

This clonotype has a single count. V usage is TRBV6-2 or TRBV6-3 and J usage is TRBJ2-3; possibly TRBD2 for D (5 bases). Germline CDR1 and CDR2: MNHEY and SVGEGT. The CDR3 is made up of 12 amino acids. The V end lost 2 bases, the J end lost 9 bases, and 9 bases lay between the germline ends. DNA of the CDR3: TGTGCCAGCAGTTACGACCGCGGGACGCAGTATTTT. Translated, it gives CASSYDRGTQYF.

This clonotype occurred many times. This chain links TRBV12-3 or TRBV12-4 with TRBJ2-3; maybe TRBD2 (6 bases). Trimming cost V 3 bases and J 6 bases, with 13 bases left between them. The CDR3 covers 14 residues. This CDR3 reads CASSFAGLGDTQYF. The CDR3 region has the DNA TGTGCCAGCAGTTTTGCGGGGCTGGGGGATACGCAGTATTTT.

This clonotype appeared many times. V gene TRBV7-9 combines with J gene TRBJ2-3; weak D call: TRBD2 (5 bases). The CDR3 covers 13 residues. From germline, CDR1 is SEHNR and CDR2 FQNEAQ (reference sequence). V was pared by 5 bases and J by 6 bases, with 12 bases between. The CDR3 reads CASSHGIPDTQYF. DNA for the CDR3: TGTGCCAGCAGCCACGGGATTCCCGATACGCAGTATTTT.

This clonotype was counted at least ten times. The chain employs TRBV9 and TRBJ2-6; the D gene is possibly TRBD1 (6 bases). The length of the CDR3 is 17 residues. CDR1 is SGDLS, CDR2 YYNGEE, per germline. V gave up 7 bases and J gave up 0 bases, with 17 bases separating them. DNA for the CDR3: TGTGCCAGCGGGGACACGCGAATGATCTCTGGGGCCAACGTCCTGACTTTC. It specifies CASGDTRMISGANVLTF. The variable domain in full, with the rest retrieved from reference TRBV9 and TRBJ2-6, is DSGVTQTPKHLITATGQRVTLRCSPRSGDLSVYWYQQSLDQGLQFLIQYYNGEERAKGNILERFSAQQFPDLHSELNLSSLELGDSALYFCASGDTRMISGANVLTFGAGSRLTVL.

V and J are TRBV11-1 and TRBJ2-7; D may be TRBD1 or TRBD2 (5 bases each). CDR1 is SGHAT and CDR2 is FQDESV in the germline V gene (reference sequence). The CDR3 runs to 16 residues. The V end lost 5 bases, the J end lost 0 bases, and 17 bases lay between the germline ends. The CDR3 spells CASSARRGKISYEQYF. Here the CDR3 DNA reads TGTGCCAGCAGCGCCCGCCGGGGCAAGATCTCCTACGAGCAGTACTTC.

V is TRBV6-5 and J is TRBJ1-1, with D perhaps matching TRBD1 (6 bases). CDR1 MNHEY and CDR2 SVGAGI come from the germline V gene. Between the trimmed V and J ends, which lost 8 bases and 1 base, there was a span of 26 bases. The CDR3 covers 18 residues. Written as DNA, the CDR3 is TGTGCCAGCGGACCCACAGGGACACTCTCGTGGGGGAACACTGAAGCTTTCTTT. Encoded protein: CASGPTGTLSWGNTEAFF.

The rearrangement uses TRBV4-2 and TRBJ2-7; perhaps D is TRBD1 or TRBD2 (6 bases each). CDR1 is LGHNA, CDR2 YNFKEQ, per germline. The CDR3 extends over 15 amino acids. V lost 1 base to trimming and J lost 0 bases, with 10 bases between them. The CDR3, as DNA: TGTGCCAGCAGCCAAGTGACGGGGGCCTCCTACGAGCAGTACTTC. This encodes CASSQVTGASYEQYF.

Remarks on this clonotype: This may come from a read error, since a much larger clone is one base off. This sequence joins TRBV25-1 and TRBJ1-5, with no clear D. Looked up from germline, CDR1 is MGHDK and CDR2 is SYGVNS. The CDR3 has 13 amino acids. The CDR3 spells CASTGQQNPPQHF. The CDR3 DNA sequence: TGTGCCAGCACTGGCCAGCAGAATCCGCCCCAGCATTTT. Combining the CDR3 with reference TRBV25-1 and TRBJ1-5 gives the whole variable domain EADIYQTPRYLVIGTGKKITLECSQTMGHDKMYWYQQDPGMELHLIHYSYGVNSTEKGDLSSESTVSRIRTEHFPLTLESARPSHTSQYLCASTGQQNPPQHFGDGTRLSIL.

This clonotype was observed many times. The V call is TRBV14, the J call TRBJ2-7, with D unclear. The germline CDR1 and CDR2 sequences are SGHDN and FVKESK. V was cut by 5 bases and J by 4 bases, with 9 bases left in between. This CDR3 comprises 12 residues. The CDR3 sequence: CASSEVTYEQYF. CDR3 nucleotide sequence: TGTGCCAGCAGCGAAGTTACTTACGAGCAGTACTTC. The full variable domain, completed using reference TRBV14 and TRBJ2-7, is EAGVTQFPSHSVIEKGQTVTLRCDPISGHDNLYWYRRVMGKEIKFLLHFVKESKQDESGMPNNRFLAERTGGTYSTLKVQPAELEDSGVYFCASSEVTYEQYFGPGTRLTVT.

Comments on this clonotype: A much larger clone is a single base away; this may be a read error. This CDR3 fails to terminate in the conserved phenylalanine or tryptophan, so it likely reflects a read error. The chain employs TRBV7-9 and TRBJ1-1, with 8 bases lining up with TRBD1. The germline gives CDR1 SEHNR, CDR2 FQNEAQ (reference sequence). The CDR3 has 14 amino acids. V shed 5 bases, J shed 7 bases, and the junction held 9 bases outside the gene matches. The CDR3 bases are TGTGCCAGCAGCCGACAGACAGGGGTGATTGAAGCTTTCTCT. It codes for CASSRQTGVIEAFS.

At least ten counts were recorded for this clonotype. This chain uses TRBV6-2 or TRBV6-3 with TRBJ1-2; D gene ambiguous. Trimming shortened V by 1 base and J by 2 bases, and 2 bases separated the two germline ends. Germline CDR1 and CDR2: MNHEY and SVGEGT. The CDR3 totals 12 residues. The CDR3 here is CASSYWNYGYTF. Here the CDR3 DNA reads TGTGCCAGCAGTTACTGGAACTATGGCTACACCTTC.

Remarks on this clonotype: Because it lacks the conserved phenylalanine or tryptophan at the end, this CDR3 is likely a read error. This chain joins TRBV27 and TRBJ2-1; D gene unclear. Trimming removed 5 bases from V and 8 bases from J, with 7 bases in between. From germline, CDR1 is MNHEY and CDR2 SMNVEV (reference sequence). This CDR3 has 11 amino acids. For the CDR3, the DNA is TGTGCCAGCAGTCACGGATATGAGCAGTTCTCC. This gives the protein CASSHGYEQFS.

To note about this clonotype: A much larger clone sits a single nucleotide away, making a read error possible. The chain couples TRBV7-9 to TRBJ2-7; 8 nucleotides line up with TRBD1. With 1 base clipped from V and 2 bases from J, the junction kept 10 bases outside the gene matches. The CDR3 is 17 residues long. Germline assignment: CDR1 SEHNR and CDR2 FQNEAQ (reference sequence). DNA of the CDR3: TGTGCCAGCAGCTTAGGCAGGGGGCTGACGGAGGCCTACGAGCAGTACTTC. As protein: CASSLGRGLTEAYEQYF.